This is a list of T cell receptor beta chains from one sample in a study of T cells in Graves' hyperthyroidism and ophthalmopathy. MiXCR, applied by TCRdb to the multiplex PCR reads, yields one record per CDR3 protein. The repertoire holds hundreds of thousands of distinct CDR3 sequences, with about 15% as singletons. The specimen sequenced was blood. The receptor source for this set is a woman between 25 and 40 years old with Graves' hyperthyroidism. Each CDR3 is given with its conserved first and last residue. D genes are given only for firm matches.

j_call d_call v_call cdr3_length cdr3_aa
TRBJ1-2 . TRBV6-2/TRBV6-3 14 CASSYPGRNYGYTF
TRBJ2-1 . TRBV28 15 CASSRGITWGNEQFF
TRBJ2-7 . TRBV29-1 13 CSAGTPYQYEQYF
TRBJ2-1 TRBD1 TRBV4-3 17 CASSQDIGTGHYNEQFF
TRBJ1-5 . TRBV19 15 CASSSGPGSNQPQHF
TRBJ2-3 TRBD1 TRBV28 16 CASHPSGQTSTDTQYF
TRBJ2-2 TRBD2 TRBV7-2 16 CASSFRGGFSTGELFF
TRBJ1-5 . TRBV28 12 CASSIRTQPQHF
TRBJ2-3 . TRBV7-9 17 CASSSRTSATSTDTQYF
TRBJ2-7 . TRBV15 15 CATSRSRGSFNEQYF
TRBJ1-5 . TRBV3-1 13 CASSQDSVQPQHF
TRBJ2-3 TRBD2 TRBV24-1 18 CATSDPSVTSGRADTQYF
TRBJ1-1 . TRBV3-1 12 CASSRTVTEAFF
TRBJ2-3 TRBD2 TRBV11-2 16 CASSPRGGLATDTQYF
TRBJ2-2 . TRBV19 17 CASANPSWAAGTGELFF
TRBJ2-7 . TRBV11-1 12 CASSLTGNEQYF
TRBJ2-1 TRBD2 TRBV11-2 18 CASSLDPGLAGQDNEQFF